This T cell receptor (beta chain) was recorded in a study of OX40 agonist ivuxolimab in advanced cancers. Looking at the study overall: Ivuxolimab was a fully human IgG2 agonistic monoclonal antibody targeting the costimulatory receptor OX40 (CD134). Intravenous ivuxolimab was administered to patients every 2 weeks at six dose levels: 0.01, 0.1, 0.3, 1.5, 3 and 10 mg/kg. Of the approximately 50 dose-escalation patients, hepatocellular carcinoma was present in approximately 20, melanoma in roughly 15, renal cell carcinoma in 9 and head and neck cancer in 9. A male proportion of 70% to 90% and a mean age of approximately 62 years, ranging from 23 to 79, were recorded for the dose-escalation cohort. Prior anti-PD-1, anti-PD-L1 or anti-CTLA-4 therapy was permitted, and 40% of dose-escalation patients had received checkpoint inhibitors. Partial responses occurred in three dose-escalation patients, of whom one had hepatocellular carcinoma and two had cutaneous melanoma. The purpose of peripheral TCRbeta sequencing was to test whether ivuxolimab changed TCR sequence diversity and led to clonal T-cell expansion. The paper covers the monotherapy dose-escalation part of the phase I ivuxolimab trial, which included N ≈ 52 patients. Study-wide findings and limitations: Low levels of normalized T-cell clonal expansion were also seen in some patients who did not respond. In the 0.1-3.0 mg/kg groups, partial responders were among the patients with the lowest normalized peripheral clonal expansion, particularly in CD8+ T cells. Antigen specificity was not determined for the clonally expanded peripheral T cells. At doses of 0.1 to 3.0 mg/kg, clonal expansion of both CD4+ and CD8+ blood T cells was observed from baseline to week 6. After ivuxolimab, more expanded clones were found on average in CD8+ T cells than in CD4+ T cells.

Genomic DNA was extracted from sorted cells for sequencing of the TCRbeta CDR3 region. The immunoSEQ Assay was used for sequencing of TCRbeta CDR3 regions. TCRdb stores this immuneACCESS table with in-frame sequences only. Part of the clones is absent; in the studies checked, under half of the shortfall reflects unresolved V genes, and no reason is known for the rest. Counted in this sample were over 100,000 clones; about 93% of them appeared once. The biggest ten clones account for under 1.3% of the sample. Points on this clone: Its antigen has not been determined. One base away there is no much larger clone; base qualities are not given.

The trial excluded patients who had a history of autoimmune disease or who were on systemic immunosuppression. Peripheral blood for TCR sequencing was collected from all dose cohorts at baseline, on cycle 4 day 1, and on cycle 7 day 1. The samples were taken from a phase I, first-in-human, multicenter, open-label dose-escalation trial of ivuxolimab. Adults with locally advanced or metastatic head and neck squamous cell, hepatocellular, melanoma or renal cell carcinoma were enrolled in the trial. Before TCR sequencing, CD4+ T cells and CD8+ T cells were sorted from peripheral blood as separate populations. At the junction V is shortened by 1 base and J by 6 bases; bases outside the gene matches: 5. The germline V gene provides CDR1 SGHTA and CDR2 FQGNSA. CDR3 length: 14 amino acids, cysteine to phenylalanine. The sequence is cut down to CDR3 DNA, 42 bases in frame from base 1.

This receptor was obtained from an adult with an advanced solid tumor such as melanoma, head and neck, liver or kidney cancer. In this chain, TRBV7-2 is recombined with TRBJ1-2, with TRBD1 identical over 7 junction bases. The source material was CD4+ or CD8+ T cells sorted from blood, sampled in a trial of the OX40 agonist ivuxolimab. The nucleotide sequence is TGTGCCAGCAGCTTAGGGTGGGACAGCCATGGCTACACCTTC. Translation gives CASSLGWDSHGYTF.